The 16 T cell receptor beta chains below all came from one sample that was sequenced in a study of blood T cell repertoires in COVID-19. The method was immunoSEQ multiplex PCR; TCRdb's version includes in-frame clones alone and lacks a portion of them. The table shows over 100,000 clones, with approximately 83% occurring only once. Sequencing was performed on peripheral blood. The receptors were gathered from a woman in her seventies with acute or convalescent COVID-19.

Only one count was recorded for this clone. The chain recombines TRBV4-3 with TRBJ1-1, with 8 bases that match TRBD1. The CDR3 extends over 15 amino acids. With 3 bases clipped from V and 5 bases from J, the junction kept 8 bases outside the gene matches. The germline V gene encodes CDR1 LGHNA and CDR2 YSLEER. In nucleotides, the CDR3 is TGCGCCAGCAGCCACGTTGGACAGGGTGGGACTGAAGCTTTCTTT. This encodes CASSHVGQGGTEAFF.

The chain joins TRBV29-1 to TRBJ1-2; the match to TRBD1 covers 9 bases. There are 10 residues in the CDR3. V shed 7 bases, J shed 6 bases, and the junction held 0 bases outside the gene matches. The germline CDR1 and CDR2 sequences are SQVTM and ANQGSEA. For the CDR3, the DNA is TGCAGCGGACAGGGGGATGGCTACACCTTC. Amino acids: CSGQGDGYTF.

This chain joins TRBV11-2 and TRBJ2-1, with 9 bases fitting TRBD1. Trimming removed 6 bases from V and 6 bases from J; junction bases left unmatched: 9. CDR3 length: 15 amino acids. Looked up from germline, CDR1 is SGHAT and CDR2 is FQNNGV. DNA for the CDR3: TGTGCCAGCAGACCTACAGGGGGCTCGGGCAATGAGCAGTTCTTC. This codes for CASRPTGGSGNEQFF.

This sequence joins TRBV7-2 and TRBJ2-2; 10 bases fit TRBD1. This CDR3 spans 17 amino acids. The trim removed 0 bases at V and 0 bases at J, leaving 1 base unmatched. Germline V CDR1 and CDR2: SGHTA, FQGNSA. CDR3 DNA sequence: TGTGCCAGCAGCTTAGCAGGACAGGGGGCGAACACCGGGGAGCTGTTTTTT. Residues: CASSLAGQGANTGELFF.

This clone has just one count. This chain links TRBV24-1 with TRBJ2-1; tentatively, D is TRBD1 (6 bases). This CDR3 has 16 amino acids. V dropped 3 bases and J dropped 0 bases, with 11 bases sitting between them. Germline V gene lookup returns CDR1 KGHDR and CDR2 SFDVKD. CDR3 DNA sequence: TGTGCCACCAGTGATCGACAGGTTAGCTCCTACAATGAGCAGTTCTTC. Translation: CATSDRQVSSYNEQFF.

This clone was counted between two and nine times. This chain uses TRBV29-1 with TRBJ1-1, with 7 bases fitting TRBD1. This CDR3 spans 15 amino acids. Germline V gives CDR1 SQVTM, CDR2 ANQGSEA. J was trimmed by 5 bases and V by 7 bases; bases with no gene match: 16. The CDR3 DNA reads TGCAGCGCCCGTGGGGCGACAGGGTTCGGGACTGAAGCTTTCTTT. As protein: CSARGATGFGTEAFF.

CDR3 region: CASTRSPTGTMNTEAFF. DNA for the CDR3: TGTGCCAGTACACGGTCCCCCACAGGGACCATGAACACTGAAGCTTTCTTT. The chain couples TRBV2 to TRBJ1-1; a possible D gene is TRBD1 (6 bases). This CDR3 contains 17 residues. V was clipped by 9 bases and J by 0 bases, with 23 bases between them. The germline gives CDR1 SNHLY, CDR2 FYNNEI. Looking up the rest from reference TRBV2 and TRBJ1-1 gives the full variable domain: EPEVTQTPSHQVTQMGQEVILRCVPISNHLYFYWYRQILGQKVEFLVSFYNNEISEKSEIFDDQFSVERPDGSNFTLKIRSTKLEDSAMYFCASTRSPTGTMNTEAFFGQGTRLTVV.

The chain recombines TRBV6-1 with TRBJ1-6, with TRBD1 as a possible D gene (5 bases). The CDR3 runs 14 residues. Germline loops: CDR1 MNHNS, CDR2 SASEGT. With 5 bases removed from V and 6 bases from J, the gap between germline ends came to 11 bases. The CDR3 loop reads CASSSGQINSPLHF. CDR3 DNA sequence: TGTGCCAGCAGTTCAGGGCAGATTAATTCACCCCTCCACTTT.

The V call is TRBV6-6, the J call TRBJ1-2, with a tentative D call TRBD1 (6 bases). There are 12 residues in the CDR3. V was trimmed by 5 bases and J by 6 bases, leaving 10 bases between them. Per germline, CDR1 MNHNY and CDR2 SVGAGI (reference sequence). The CDR3: CASSTRGDGYTF. CDR3 DNA sequence: TGTGCCAGCAGTACCAGGGGAGATGGCTACACCTTC.

The chain carries TRBV5-1 and TRBJ1-4; D not resolved. V dropped 4 bases and J dropped 0 bases, with 10 bases sitting between them. Germline values: CDR1 SGHRS, CDR2 YFSETQ. The CDR3 is made up of 15 amino acids. The CDR3 protein is CASSATRATNEKLFF. DNA of the CDR3: TGCGCCAGCAGCGCAACCCGAGCAACTAATGAAAAACTGTTTTTT.

The DNA for the CDR3 is TGCAGCGGGACCTCGGGGACCGGGGAGCTGTTTTTT. It encodes CSGTSGTGELFF. The chain links TRBV29-1 to TRBJ2-2, with D possibly TRBD2 on 5 matching bases. The CDR3 has 12 amino acids. Trimming stripped 7 bases from V and 5 bases from J, with 11 bases between. Germline CDR1 SQVTM, CDR2 ANQGSEA.

The chain is built from TRBV6-5 and TRBJ2-7; 8 bases map to TRBD1. CDR1 MNHEY and CDR2 SVGAGI come from the germline V gene. V gave up 0 bases and J gave up 1 base; unmatched junction bases: 5. This CDR3 has 16 amino acids. Written as DNA, the CDR3 is TGTGCCAGCAGTTACTCAGGACAGGGACCGTCCTACGAGCAGTACTTC. It encodes CASSYSGQGPSYEQYF.

The gene calls are TRBV7-8 and TRBJ2-5; TRBD2 agrees at 13 bases. V shed 3 bases and J 4 bases; nucleotides not matched to a gene: 20. This CDR3 has 21 residues. Germline lookup yields CDR1 SGHVS and CDR2 FQNEAQ. The CDR3 nucleotides read TGTGCCAGCAGCTTTAGACTAGCGGGGGGCCCCGGAGACTACATCCCAGAGACCCAGTACTTC. It codes for CASSFRLAGGPGDYIPETQYF.

This clone has just a few counts. J is TRBJ1-1 and V is TRBV12-3 or TRBV12-4, with 8 bases aligning to TRBD1. Trimming took 6 bases from V and 7 from J; bases not matched to a gene: 7. This CDR3 is 13 amino acids long. The CDR3 protein is CASSFDRGLEAFF. Here the CDR3 DNA reads TGTGCCAGCAGCTTTGACAGGGGCCTTGAAGCTTTCTTT.

The sample holds one count of this clone. This chain uses TRBV4-3 with TRBJ1-2, with TRBD1 matching over 7 bases. The V and J ends lost 0 bases and 2 bases, in that order; junction bases with no gene match: 3. The CDR3 spans 15 residues. Germline CDR1 LGHNA, CDR2 YSLEER. The CDR3 reads CASSQDRGTNYGYTF. CDR3 nucleotide sequence: TGCGCCAGCAGCCAAGACAGGGGGACCAACTATGGCTACACCTTC.

This clone has only a few counts. This chain connects TRBV10-3 to TRBJ1-3, with 7 bases matching TRBD1. The CDR3 contains 17 residues. J was trimmed by 4 bases and V by 4 bases; bases with no gene match: 13. The germline V gene has CDR1 ENHRY and CDR2 SYGVKD. The CDR3 region is CAISGRDRDTSGNTIYF. The CDR3 nucleotides read TGTGCCATCAGTGGGCGGGACAGAGATACGAGCGGAAACACCATATATTTT.